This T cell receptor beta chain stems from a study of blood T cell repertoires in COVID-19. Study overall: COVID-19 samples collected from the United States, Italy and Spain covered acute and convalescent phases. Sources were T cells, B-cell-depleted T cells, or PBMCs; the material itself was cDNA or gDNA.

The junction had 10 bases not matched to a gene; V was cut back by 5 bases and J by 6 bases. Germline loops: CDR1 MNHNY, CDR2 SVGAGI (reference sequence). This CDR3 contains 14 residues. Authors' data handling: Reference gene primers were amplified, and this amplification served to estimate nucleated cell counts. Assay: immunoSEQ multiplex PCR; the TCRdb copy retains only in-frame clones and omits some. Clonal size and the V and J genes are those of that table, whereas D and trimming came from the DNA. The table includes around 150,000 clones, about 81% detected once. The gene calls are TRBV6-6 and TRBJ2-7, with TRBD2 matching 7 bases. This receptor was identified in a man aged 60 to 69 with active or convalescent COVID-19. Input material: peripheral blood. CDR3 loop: CASSQGGPGSEQYF. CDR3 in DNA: TGTGCCAGCAGTCAGGGAGGGCCAGGTAGCGAGCAGTACTTC.